The present entry profiles one TCR beta chain with its context. Its cognate antigen is unknown. These data are taken from a study of cytomegalovirus exposure and HLA in healthy donors. As for the study in general: Earlier, approximately 110 million unique TCR beta sequences were recovered from roughly 180 million T cells by an analysis.

The germline V gene has CDR1 SGHRS and CDR2 YFSETQ. This CDR3 region has 18 residues. The V gene lost 0 bases and the J gene lost 7 bases, with 23 bases spanning the gap. Notes on the study in general: 150 or so TCR beta chains were listed as cytomegalovirus-associated. Donors were assumed by presence/absence analyses to have roughly uniform sequencing depth.

Use of 60 Vbeta and 13 Jbeta primers characterized the PCR. The protocol was immunoSEQ multiplex PCR, while the TCRdb copy is restricted to in-frame clones and leaves out a portion. The sample includes about 180,000 clones, more than 60% of them seen just once. The chain couples TRBV5-1 to TRBJ2-1; D is perhaps TRBD2 (5 bases). The TCR originated in a human donor in good health. Sequencing was carried out using PBMCs. CDR3 DNA: TGCGCCAGCAGCTTGGCCGTCGCTACTAGGGTGGGAAGGAATGAGCAGTTCTTC. This codes for CASSLAVATRVGRNEQFF.